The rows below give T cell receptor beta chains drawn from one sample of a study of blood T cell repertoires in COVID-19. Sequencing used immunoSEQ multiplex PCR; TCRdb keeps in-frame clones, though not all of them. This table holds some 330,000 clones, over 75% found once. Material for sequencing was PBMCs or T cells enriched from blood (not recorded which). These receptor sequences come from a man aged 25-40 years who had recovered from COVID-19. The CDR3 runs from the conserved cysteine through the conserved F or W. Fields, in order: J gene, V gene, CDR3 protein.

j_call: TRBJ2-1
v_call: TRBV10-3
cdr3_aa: CAIRREVRDEQFF

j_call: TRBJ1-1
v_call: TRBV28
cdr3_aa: CASSLFLTEMNTEAFF

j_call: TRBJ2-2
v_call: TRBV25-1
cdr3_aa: CASSAGQGWGGELFF

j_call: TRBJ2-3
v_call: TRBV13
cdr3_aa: CASSSLTPGQGGADTQYF

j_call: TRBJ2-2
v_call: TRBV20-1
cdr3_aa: CSASTGGGPNTGELFF

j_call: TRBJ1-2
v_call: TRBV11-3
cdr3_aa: CASSFSGNYGYTF

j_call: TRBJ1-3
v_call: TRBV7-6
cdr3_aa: CASSSMSRAGNTIYF

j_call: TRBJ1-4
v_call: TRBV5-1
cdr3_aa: CASSLGQGSEKLFF

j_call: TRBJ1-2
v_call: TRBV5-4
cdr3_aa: CASSLSGQGSNYGYTF

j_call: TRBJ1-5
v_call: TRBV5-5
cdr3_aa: CASSLEFRVYSNQPQHF